Sequencing of this T cell receptor beta chain was carried out in a study of blood T cell repertoires in COVID-19. Trimming stripped 0 bases from V and 1 base from J, with 9 bases between. Looked up from germline, CDR1 is LGHNA and CDR2 is YNFKEQ. The CDR3 spans 16 residues. TCRdb's copy holds only in-frame clones and misses some; the assay was immunoSEQ multiplex PCR. The data contain hundreds of thousands of clones, approximately 80% of them seen just once; the ten biggest clones take up about 4.8%. The sequence came from a woman between 65 and 79 years old with acute or convalescent COVID-19. The chain carries TRBV4-2 and TRBJ2-2; maybe TRBD1 (5 bases). Material for sequencing was peripheral blood. The CDR3 sequence: CASSQEAGQNTGELFF. The CDR3 coding sequence is TGTGCCAGCAGCCAAGAGGCAGGACAGAACACCGGGGAGCTGTTTTTT.